Shown below are 8 T cell receptor beta chains from a single sample sequenced in a study of blood T cell repertoires in COVID-19. The method was immunoSEQ multiplex PCR; TCRdb's version includes in-frame clones alone and lacks a portion of them. The sample has around 58,000 clones; 70% to 90% are singletons. The sequenced sample was peripheral blood. These receptors were taken from a human donor in a cohort sampled during active COVID-19.

The genes are TRBV5-8 and TRBJ1-1; D unresolved. Germline V lookup: CDR1 SGHTS, CDR2 YDEGEE. Deletions cut 2 bases from V and 0 bases from J, with 11 bases between. The CDR3 contains 15 residues. The CDR3 sequence: CASSLTRSMNTEAFF. The CDR3 DNA follows: TGTGCCAGCAGCTTAACCAGATCCATGAACACTGAAGCTTTCTTT.

This rearrangement joins TRBV11-2 to TRBJ1-1, with TRBD1 matching 8 bases. Germline values: CDR1 SGHAT, CDR2 FQNNGV. Losses at the gene ends were 4 bases for V and 3 bases for J; bases not matched to a gene: 7. The CDR3 sequence is 15 residues long. In DNA, the CDR3 is TGTGCCAGCAGCTCATTAGGACAGGGATACACTGAAGCTTTCTTT. Encoded protein: CASSSLGQGYTEAFF.

The CDR3, as DNA: TGTGCCTGGAGTGTACTGCGCTCCTACAATGAGCAGTTCTTC. This gives the protein CAWSVLRSYNEQFF. V is TRBV30 and J is TRBJ2-1; no firm D call. There are 14 residues in the CDR3. The V gene's germline CDR1 is GTSNPN and CDR2 SVGIG (reference sequence). Trimming left V 0 bases short and J 0 bases short, with 6 bases between.

The chain has TRBV10-3 and TRBJ2-2, with a tentative D call TRBD2 (5 bases). V lost 2 bases, J lost 1 base, and 14 bases lay in between. The CDR3 sequence is 17 residues long. The germline CDR1 and CDR2 sequences are ENHRY and SYGVKD. CDR3 nucleotide sequence: TGTGCCATCAGTGAGCTTGGGGTCGGGATGAACACCGGGGAGCTGTTTTTT. This gives the protein CAISELGVGMNTGELFF.

The rearrangement links TRBV28 to TRBJ1-6, with a tentative D call TRBD1 (5 bases). The CDR3 is made up of 16 amino acids. The germline gives CDR1 MDHEN, CDR2 SYDVKM. With 7 bases removed from V and 7 bases from J, the gap between germline ends came to 20 bases. This CDR3 is CASTQGGFVSNSPLHF. CDR3 bases: TGTGCCAGCACCCAGGGTGGGTTTGTAAGCAATTCACCCCTCCACTTT.

The chain carries TRBV6-6 and TRBJ1-2, with D possibly matching TRBD1 (5 bases). The V end was cut by 4 bases, the J end by 6 bases, with 12 bases between. There are 13 residues in the CDR3. Germline assignment: CDR1 MNHNY and CDR2 SVGAGI (reference sequence). This CDR3 is CASSSLTEHGYTF. The CDR3 DNA follows: TGTGCCAGCAGTTCTCTGACAGAGCATGGCTACACCTTC.

V and J are TRBV4-1 and TRBJ2-1; 9 bases are a match to TRBD2. CDR1 and CDR2 from the germline V gene are MGHRA and YSYEKL. V trimming: 1 base; J trimming: 4 bases; junction bases outside the gene matches: 8. The CDR3 consists of 17 residues. The CDR3 reads CASSQGGGAVSYNEQFF. As DNA, the CDR3 is TGCGCCAGCAGCCAAGGCGGGGGGGCCGTCTCTTACAATGAGCAGTTCTTC.

The genes are TRBV24-1 and TRBJ2-1; 7 bases fit TRBD2. Germline V lookup: CDR1 KGHDR, CDR2 SFDVKD. Losses at the gene ends were 2 bases for V and 6 bases for J; bases not matched to a gene: 6. There are 15 residues in the CDR3. The CDR3 here is CATSDSQRGGNEQFF. For the CDR3, the DNA is TGTGCCACCAGTGATTCCCAACGCGGGGGCAATGAGCAGTTCTTC.